One TCR beta chain is described in this entry. The data stem from a study of OX40 agonist ivuxolimab in advanced cancers. V was clipped by 0 bases and J by 4 bases, with 6 bases between them. The CDR3 runs to 13 residues. Germline V gene lookup returns CDR1 SGHRS and CDR2 YFSETQ. The assay was immunoSEQ multiplex PCR, and TCRdb's table has in-frame clones only and misses some. The table includes 130,000 or so clones, about 92% detected once. V gene TRBV5-1 combines with J gene TRBJ2-3, with D perhaps matching TRBD1 (5 bases). The origin of this receptor is an adult with an advanced solid tumor such as melanoma, head and neck, liver or kidney cancer. This specimen was CD4+ or CD8+ T cells sorted from blood, taken in a trial of the OX40 agonist ivuxolimab. The chain's CDR3 is CASSLEGSDTQYF. The CDR3 DNA reads TGCGCCAGCAGCTTGGAGGGGTCAGATACGCAGTATTTT.